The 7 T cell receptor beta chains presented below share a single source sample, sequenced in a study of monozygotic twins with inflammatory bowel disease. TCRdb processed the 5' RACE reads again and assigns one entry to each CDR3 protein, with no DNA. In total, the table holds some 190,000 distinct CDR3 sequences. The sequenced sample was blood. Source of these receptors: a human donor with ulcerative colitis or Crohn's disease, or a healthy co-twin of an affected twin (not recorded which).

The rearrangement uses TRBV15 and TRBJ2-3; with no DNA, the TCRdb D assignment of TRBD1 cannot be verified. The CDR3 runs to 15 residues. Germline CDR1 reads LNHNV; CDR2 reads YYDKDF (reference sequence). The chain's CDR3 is CATSRAGLGTDTQYF.

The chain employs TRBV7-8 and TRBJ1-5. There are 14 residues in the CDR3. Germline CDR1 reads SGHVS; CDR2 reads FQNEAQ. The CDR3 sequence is CASSLAQRDQPQHF.

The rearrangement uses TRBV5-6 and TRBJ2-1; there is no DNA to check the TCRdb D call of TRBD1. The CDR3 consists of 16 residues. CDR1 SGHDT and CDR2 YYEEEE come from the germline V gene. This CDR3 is CASSSPRDSLYNEQFF.

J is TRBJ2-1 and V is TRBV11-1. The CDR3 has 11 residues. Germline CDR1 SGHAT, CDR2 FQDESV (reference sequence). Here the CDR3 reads CASSPSFEQFF.

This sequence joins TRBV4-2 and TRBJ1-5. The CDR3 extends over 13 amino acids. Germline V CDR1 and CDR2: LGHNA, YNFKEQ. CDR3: CASSHPYNQPQHF.

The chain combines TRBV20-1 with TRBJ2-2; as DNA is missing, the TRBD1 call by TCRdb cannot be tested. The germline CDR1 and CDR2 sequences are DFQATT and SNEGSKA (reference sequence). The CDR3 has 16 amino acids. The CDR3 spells CSARKTGVFNTGELFF.

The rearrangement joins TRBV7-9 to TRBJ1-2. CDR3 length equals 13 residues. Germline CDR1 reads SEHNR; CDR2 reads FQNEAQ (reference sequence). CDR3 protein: CASSFRTEAGYAF.